Listed here is a single T cell receptor beta chain. Trimming took 0 bases from V and 10 from J, leaving 11 bases between them. CDR1 is KGHSH and CDR2 is LQKENI in the germline V gene. The CDR3 has 13 residues. The protocol was immunoSEQ multiplex PCR, while the TCRdb copy is restricted to in-frame clones and leaves out a portion. The sample holds under 150,000 clones; over 65% are singletons and the top ten take 4.5% to 5%. This record comes from a study of blood T cell repertoires in COVID-19. Across the study: Donors in the United States, Italy and Spain gave samples during acute or convalescent COVID-19. Sources were T cells, B-cell-depleted T cells, or PBMCs; the material itself was cDNA or gDNA.

The sequenced sample consisted of peripheral blood. The chain joins TRBV18 to TRBJ2-3; D is possibly TRBD1 (5 bases). The sequence came from a woman over 75 with active or convalescent COVID-19. The DNA of the CDR3 is TGTGCCAGCTCACCACCGCAGGGAATAGCGCAGTATTTT. This gives the protein CASSPPQGIAQYF. Looking up the rest from reference TRBV18 and TRBJ2-3 gives the full variable domain: NAGVMQNPRHLVRRRGQEARLRCSPMKGHSHVYWYRQLPEEGLKFMVYLQKENIIDESGMPKERFSAEFPKEGPSILRIQQVVRGDSAAYFCASSPPQGIAQYFGPGTRLTVL.